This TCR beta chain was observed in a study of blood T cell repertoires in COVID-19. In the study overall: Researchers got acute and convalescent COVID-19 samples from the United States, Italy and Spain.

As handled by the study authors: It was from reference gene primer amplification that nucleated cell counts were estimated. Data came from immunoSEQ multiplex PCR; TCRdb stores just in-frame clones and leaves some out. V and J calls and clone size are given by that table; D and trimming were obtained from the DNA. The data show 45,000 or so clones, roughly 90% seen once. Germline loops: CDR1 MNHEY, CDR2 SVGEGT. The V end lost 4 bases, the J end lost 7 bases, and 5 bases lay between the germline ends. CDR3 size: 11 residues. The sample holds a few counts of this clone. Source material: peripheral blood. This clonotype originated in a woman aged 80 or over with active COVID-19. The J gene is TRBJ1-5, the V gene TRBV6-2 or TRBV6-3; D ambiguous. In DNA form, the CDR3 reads TGTGCCAGCAGTTCCGGGCAGCCCCAGCATTTT. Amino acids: CASSSGQPQHF.